This is a list of T cell receptor beta chains from one sample in a study of beta chain features in type 1 diabetes. Some clones are missing from TCRdb's copy, which holds only in-frame ones; the method was immunoSEQ multiplex PCR. Among about 240,000 clones, around 14% were seen once, and the ten largest hold approximately 0.018%. The sample consisted of naive CD4+ T cells from blood. These receptors were taken from a man aged 25 to 45 with type 1 diabetes. CDR3s include the opening cysteine and the closing phenylalanine or tryptophan. D genes are given only for firm matches. Where a row states a size, it is once, few, many or the class of an expanded clone; other rows omit it.

d_call | clone_size | j_call | v_call | cdr3_aa | cdr3_nt
TRBD1 | few | TRBJ1-5 | TRBV30 | CAWGDRSNQPQHF | TGTGCCTGGGGGGACAGGTCAAATCAGCCCCAGCATTTT
TRBD1 | few | TRBJ2-4 | TRBV2 | CASSVDRGRENIQYF | TGTGCCAGCAGTGTGGACAGGGGTAGGGAAAACATTCAGTACTTC
TRBD2 | few | TRBJ2-2 | TRBV4-2 | CASSQFLAGGNTGELFF | TGTGCCAGCAGCCAATTTTTAGCGGGGGGGAACACCGGGGAGCTGTTTTTT
- | - | TRBJ2-7 | TRBV6-5 | CASGLILASVYEQYF | TGTGCCAGCGGTTTAATCCTAGCGTCGGTCTACGAGCAGTACTTC
- | few | TRBJ2-5 | TRBV6-6 | CASSYSVVQGPETQYF | TGTGCCAGCAGTTACTCGGTTGTACAGGGTCCAGAGACCCAGTACTTC
- | - | TRBJ1-2 | TRBV30 | CAWGRQDYTF | TGTGCCTGGGGACGACAGGACTACACCTTC
- | few | TRBJ2-1 | TRBV2 | CASSGGGVSSYNEQFF | TGTGCCAGCAGTGGGGGCGGGGTGTCATCCTACAATGAGCAGTTCTTC
TRBD1 | - | TRBJ2-5 | TRBV7-9 | CASSLGTGVDGETQYF | TGTGCCAGCAGCTTAGGGACAGGGGTTGATGGAGAGACCCAGTACTTC
TRBD2 | - | TRBJ2-7 | TRBV30 | CAWSKSGGGHF | TGTGCCTGGAGTAAAAGCGGGGGCGGGCACTTC
TRBD1 | few | TRBJ1-1 | TRBV5-6 | CASSLGGTGGAGTEAFF | TGTGCCAGCAGCTTGGGGGGGACAGGGGGCGCGGGAACTGAAGCTTTCTTT
- | few | TRBJ2-2 | TRBV5-1 | CASSLEQRSTGELFF | TGCGCCAGCAGCTTGGAGCAGCGGAGCACCGGGGAGCTGTTTTTT
- | few | TRBJ2-2 | TRBV6-5 | CASSSRSRNTGELFF | TGTGCCAGCAGTTCCAGATCACGGAACACCGGGGAGCTGTTTTTT
TRBD1 | - | TRBJ1-2 | TRBV2 | CASSEGRQGGYGYTF | TGTGCCAGCAGTGAAGGGAGACAGGGAGGCTATGGCTACACCTTC
- | few | TRBJ2-2 | TRBV30 | CAWGTGASTGELFF | TGTGCCTGGGGGACGGGAGCTAGCACCGGGGAGCTGTTTTTT
- | - | TRBJ2-7 | TRBV5-4 | CASSLVGGRGVWEQYF | TGTGCCAGCAGCTTGGTCGGGGGTAGGGGAGTGTGGGAGCAGTACTTC
- | - | TRBJ1-2 | TRBV2 | CASSEGGFYGYTF | TGTGCCAGCAGCGAGGGGGGGTTTTATGGCTACACCTTC
- | few | TRBJ2-2 | TRBV5-1 | CASKGEVLNTGELFF | TGCGCCAGCAAGGGGGAAGTCTTAAACACCGGGGAGCTGTTTTTT
- | many | TRBJ2-5 | TRBV23-1 | CATPETQYF | TGCGCCACTCCAGAGACCCAGTACTTC
- | once | TRBJ1-2 | TRBV5-6 | CASSLGSGGNYGYTF | TGTGCCAGCAGCTTGGGAAGTGGGGGCAACTATGGCTACACCTTC
- | - | TRBJ1-4 | TRBV21-1 | CASSWDRRYEKLFF | TGTGCCAGCAGCTGGGACAGGCGGTATGAAAAACTGTTTTTT
- | - | TRBJ2-7 | TRBV18 | CASSPSRVSYEQYF | TGTGCCAGCTCACCATCCAGGGTCTCCTACGAGCAGTACTTC
- | - | TRBJ2-6 | TRBV2 | CASSQGSGANVLTF | TGTGCCAGCAGCCAGGGCTCTGGGGCCAACGTCCTGACTTTC
- | - | TRBJ2-2 | TRBV5-6 | CASSLSGRVTGELFF | TGTGCCAGCAGCTTATCCGGCAGGGTCACCGGGGAGCTGTTTTTT
TRBD2 | few | TRBJ2-4 | TRBV4-1 | CASSQGLAGGLAKNIQYF | TGCGCCAGCAGCCAAGGTCTAGCGGGAGGACTAGCCAAAAACATTCAGTACTTC
TRBD2 | few | TRBJ2-6 | TRBV5-1 | CASSPGLAGAGANVLTF | TGCGCCAGCAGCCCGGGACTAGCGGGAGCCGGGGCCAACGTCCTGACTTTC
- | few | TRBJ2-3 | TRBV10-1 | CASSESYSDTQYF | TGCGCCAGCAGTGAGAGCTATTCAGATACGCAGTATTTT
TRBD2 | - | TRBJ2-2 | TRBV18 | CASSRGTSYTGELFF | TGTGCCAGCTCACGAGGGACTAGCTACACCGGGGAGCTGTTTTTT
- | - | TRBJ2-2 | TRBV5-1 | CASSFGAANTGELFF | TGCGCCAGCAGCTTTGGGGCGGCGAACACCGGGGAGCTGTTTTTT
TRBD2 | - | TRBJ2-1 | TRBV4-1 | CASSRIAGASYNEQFF | TGCGCCAGCAGCCGTATAGCGGGAGCCAGCTACAATGAGCAGTTCTTC
TRBD1 | - | TRBJ1-2 | TRBV29-1 | CSVDNRGLGGYTF | TGCAGCGTCGATAACAGGGGCCTGGGTGGCTACACCTTC
- | few | TRBJ2-3 | TRBV18 | CASSPPAGLADTQYF | TGTGCCAGCTCACCACCGGCGGGTTTGGCAGATACGCAGTATTTT
- | few | TRBJ1-2 | TRBV20-1 | CSANHREGYTF | TGCAGTGCTAACCACAGGGAGGGCTACACCTTC
TRBD1 | once | TRBJ2-1 | TRBV5-1 | CASSLVSDRGFGQFF | TGCGCCAGCAGCTTGGTTTCCGACAGGGGGTTTGGGCAGTTCTTC
- | - | TRBJ1-1 | TRBV5-1 | CASSLFSADTEAFF | TGCGCCAGCAGCTTGTTCTCCGCGGACACTGAAGCTTTCTTT
TRBD2 | - | TRBJ2-3 | TRBV19 | CASSTSGDTQYF | TGTGCCAGTAGCACTAGCGGAGATACGCAGTATTTT
- | few | TRBJ1-3 | TRBV30 | CASAAGRGNTIYF | TGTGCCTCCGCCGCGGGTAGAGGAAACACCATATATTTT
TRBD2 | - | TRBJ2-1 | TRBV15 | CATSRATSGYEQFF | TGTGCCACCAGCAGGGCGACTAGCGGTTATGAGCAGTTCTTC
TRBD1 | - | TRBJ1-4 | TRBV11-2 | CASSSGQGNNEKLFF | TGTGCCAGCAGCTCGGGACAGGGGAATAATGAAAAACTGTTTTTT
TRBD2 | - | TRBJ2-7 | TRBV5-1 | CASSLVIAGGFDEQYF | TGCGCCAGCAGCTTGGTGATAGCGGGAGGCTTCGACGAGCAGTACTTC
- | - | TRBJ1-2 | TRBV6-1 | CASSEPRDYGYTF | TGTGCCAGCAGTGAACCCAGGGATTATGGCTACACCTTC
TRBD2 | few | TRBJ2-3 | TRBV30 | CAWSEGLAVTDTQYF | TGTGCCTGGAGTGAGGGACTAGCGGTCACAGATACGCAGTATTTT
- | - | TRBJ2-7 | TRBV7-9 | CASSLGAGQSYEQYF | TGTGCCAGCAGCTTAGGAGCGGGTCAGAGCTACGAGCAGTACTTC
- | - | TRBJ1-5 | TRBV25-1 | CASSGGGDQPQHF | TGTGCCAGCAGTGGCGGGGGTGATCAGCCCCAGCATTTT
TRBD2 | - | TRBJ2-2 | TRBV5-1 | CASSAGVNTGELFF | TGCGCCAGCAGCGCGGGGGTGAACACCGGGGAGCTGTTTTTT
- | few | TRBJ2-2 | TRBV6-5 | CASEGDATGELFF | TGTGCCAGCGAAGGAGACGCCACCGGGGAGCTGTTTTTT
TRBD2 | - | TRBJ2-7 | TRBV4-1 | CASSQTSGSASVAYEQYF | TGCGCCAGCAGCCAGACTAGCGGGAGCGCTTCGGTAGCCTACGAGCAGTACTTC
- | few | TRBJ2-3 | TRBV15 | CATSRVGDNTDTQYF | TGTGCCACCAGCAGAGTCGGGGATAACACAGATACGCAGTATTTT
TRBD1 | few | TRBJ1-1 | TRBV18 | CASSPGQAATEAFF | TGTGCCAGCTCACCAGGACAGGCCGCCACTGAAGCTTTCTTT
TRBD1 | few | TRBJ2-7 | TRBV4-1 | CASSPTWTGIHEQYF | TGCGCCAGCAGCCCGACCTGGACAGGGATCCACGAGCAGTACTTC
- | - | TRBJ1-2 | TRBV29-1 | CSVAPGSRVWYGYTF | TGCAGCGTTGCCCCGGGTAGCCGCGTCTGGTATGGCTACACCTTC
TRBD2 | - | TRBJ2-3 | TRBV9 | CASSVSGRASDTQYF | TGTGCCAGCAGCGTGTCTGGGAGGGCCTCAGATACGCAGTATTTT
TRBD2 | - | TRBJ2-7 | TRBV7-2 | CASSLGASGAGSPSYEQYF | TGTGCCAGCAGCTTAGGGGCTAGCGGGGCCGGCTCCCCATCCTACGAGCAGTACTTC
- | few | TRBJ2-6 | TRBV30 | CAWSSGANVLTF | TGTGCCTGGAGCTCGGGGGCCAACGTCCTGACTTTC
- | few | TRBJ2-2 | TRBV7-9 | CASSSGWSQGRTGELFF | TGTGCCAGCAGCTCCGGGTGGAGTCAGGGAAGGACCGGGGAGCTGTTTTTT
- | - | TRBJ2-5 | TRBV19 | CASSSGSTEGETQYF | TGTGCCAGTAGTTCAGGATCCACAGAGGGAGAGACCCAGTACTTC
TRBD1 | - | TRBJ2-7 | TRBV28 | CASSLPGQGRNEQYF | TGTGCCAGCAGTTTACCGGGACAGGGCAGGAACGAGCAGTACTTC
- | - | TRBJ1-2 | TRBV5-4 | CASSLVAQEGGYTF | TGTGCCAGCAGCTTGGTTGCCCAGGAGGGGGGCTACACCTTC
- | few | TRBJ1-2 | TRBV28 | CASSPRSYGYTF | TGTGCCAGCAGCCCGAGATCCTATGGCTACACCTTC